This T cell receptor (beta chain) originates from a study of shared clonotypes between healthy human individuals. Across the whole study: Per donor, CD8 memory used one plate, CD8 naive used two, CD4 memory used three and CD4 naive used three.

There are 12 residues in the CDR3. CDR1 SNHLY and CDR2 FYNNEI come from the germline V gene. V lost 6 bases to trimming and J lost 5 bases, with 10 bases between them. Healthy and HIV-negative, the adult donors had no recent acute infections or vaccinations. The authors distributed each subset's genomic DNA evenly over several immunoSEQ plates. Using immunoSEQ multiplex PCR, the repertoire was profiled, and TCRdb retains in-frame clones only, with some absent. In the table there are some 380,000 clones, 95% to 97% of which are singletons. J is TRBJ2-5 and V is TRBV2, with D unclear. This sequence originates from a man aged 30 to 39 in good health. Sequencing was carried out using memory CD8+ T cells sorted from blood. Described subset: CD45RO+ cells pooled with CCR7-negative TemRA cells. The CDR3 reads CASRSVRETQYF. The CDR3 DNA follows: TGTGCCAGCAGATCGGTACGGGAGACCCAGTACTTC.